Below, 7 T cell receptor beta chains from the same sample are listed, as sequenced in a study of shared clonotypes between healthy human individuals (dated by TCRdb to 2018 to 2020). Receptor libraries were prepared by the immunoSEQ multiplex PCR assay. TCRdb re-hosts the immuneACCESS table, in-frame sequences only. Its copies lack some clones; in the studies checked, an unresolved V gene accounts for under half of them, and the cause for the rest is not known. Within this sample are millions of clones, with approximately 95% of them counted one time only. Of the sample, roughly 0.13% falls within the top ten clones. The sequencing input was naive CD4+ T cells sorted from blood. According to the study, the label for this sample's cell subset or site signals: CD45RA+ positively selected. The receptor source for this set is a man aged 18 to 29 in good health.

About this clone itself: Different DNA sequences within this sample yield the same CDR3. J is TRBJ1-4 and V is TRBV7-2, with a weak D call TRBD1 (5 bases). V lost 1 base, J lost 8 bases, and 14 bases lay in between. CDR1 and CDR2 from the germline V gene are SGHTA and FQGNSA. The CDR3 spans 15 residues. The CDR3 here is CASSLGPGREEKLFF. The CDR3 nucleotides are TGTGCCAGCAGCTTAGGGCCAGGGCGCGAGGAAAAACTGTTTTTT.

The CDR3, as DNA: TGTGCCAGCAGCCAGGGGAATAGACCCCAGCATTTT. Amino acids: CASSQGNRPQHF. The chain recombines TRBV6-1 with TRBJ1-5; D may be TRBD1 (6 bases). The CDR3 runs to 12 residues. Trimming took off 6 bases at V and 10 bases at J, with 13 bases between the two ends. Per germline, CDR1 MNHNS and CDR2 SASEGT.

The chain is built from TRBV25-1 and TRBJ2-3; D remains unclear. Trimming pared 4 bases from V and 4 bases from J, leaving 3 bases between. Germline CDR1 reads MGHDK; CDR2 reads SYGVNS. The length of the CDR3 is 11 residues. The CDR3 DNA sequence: TGTGCCAGCAGTGGATCAGATACGCAGTATTTT. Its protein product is CASSGSDTQYF.

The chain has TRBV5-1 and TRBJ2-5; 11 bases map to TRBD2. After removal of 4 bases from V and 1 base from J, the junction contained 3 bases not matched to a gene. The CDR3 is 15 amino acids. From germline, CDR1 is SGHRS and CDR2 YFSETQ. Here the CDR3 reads CASSQGLAAQETQYF. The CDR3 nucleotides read TGCGCCAGCAGCCAGGGACTAGCGGCCCAAGAGACCCAGTACTTC.

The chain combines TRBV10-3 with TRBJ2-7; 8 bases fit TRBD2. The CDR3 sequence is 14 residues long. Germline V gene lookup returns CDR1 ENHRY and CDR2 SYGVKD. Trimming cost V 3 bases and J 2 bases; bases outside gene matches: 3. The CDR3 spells CAISEVSGTYEQYF. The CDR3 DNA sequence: TGTGCCATCAGTGAAGTTAGCGGGACCTACGAGCAGTACTTC.

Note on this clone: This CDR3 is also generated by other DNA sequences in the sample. CDR3 coding DNA: TGCAGTGCTCGCACAGACAATGAGCAGTTCTTC. Its translation is CSARTDNEQFF. This chain links TRBV20-1 with TRBJ2-1; no clear D. V shed 5 bases and J shed 5 bases, with 7 bases lying between them. CDR1 and CDR2 from the germline V gene are DFQATT and SNEGSKA (reference sequence). The length of the CDR3 is 11 residues.

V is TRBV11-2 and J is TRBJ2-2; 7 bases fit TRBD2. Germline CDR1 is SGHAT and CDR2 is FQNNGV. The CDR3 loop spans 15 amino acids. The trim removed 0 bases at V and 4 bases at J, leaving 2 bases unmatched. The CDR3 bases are TGTGCCAGCAGCTTAGATGGCGGGGGCACCGGGGAGCTGTTTTTT. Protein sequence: CASSLDGGGTGELFF. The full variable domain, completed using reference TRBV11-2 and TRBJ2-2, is EAGVAQSPRYKIIEKRQSVAFWCNPISGHATLYWYQQILGQGPKLLIQFQNNGVVDDSQLPKDRFSAERLKGVDSTLKIQPAKLEDSAVYLCASSLDGGGTGELFFGEGSRLTVL.